One sample yielded the 32 T cell receptor beta chains listed below, sequenced in a study of tumour-infiltrating T cells in Burkitt lymphoma. The assay was immunoSEQ multiplex PCR, and TCRdb's table has in-frame clones only and misses some. The sample lists more than 40,000 clones, roughly 30% occurring once. Sequencing was carried out using tumor tissue. The source is a human donor with Burkitt lymphoma.

V gene TRBV7-9 combines with J gene TRBJ2-2; TRBD2 might be the D (5 bases). The CDR3 runs 14 residues. In germline, CDR1 is SEHNR, CDR2 FQNEAQ (reference sequence). V lost 3 bases, J lost 4 bases, and 9 bases lay in between. CDR3 amino acids: CASSFFGVTGELFF. The CDR3 coding sequence is TGTGCCAGCAGCTTTTTCGGGGTCACCGGGGAGCTGTTTTTT.

The V and J genes are TRBV2 and TRBJ1-2; D possibly corresponds to TRBD1 (6 bases). Germline V CDR1 and CDR2: SNHLY, FYNNEI. The CDR3 runs to 13 residues. Trimming took off 6 bases at V and 4 bases at J, with 12 bases between the two ends. As DNA, the CDR3 is TGTGCCAGCAGGATGGACAGCACCTATGGCTACACCTTC. It yields the protein CASRMDSTYGYTF.

The J gene is TRBJ2-3, the V gene TRBV10-3; TRBD2 might be the D (7 bases). V lost 8 bases and J 6 bases, leaving 15 bases between the germline ends. CDR1 is ENHRY and CDR2 is SYGVKD in the germline V gene. The CDR3 extends over 13 amino acids. For the CDR3, the DNA is TGTGCCATCGGAGGGGCGGGGGCGGATACGCAGTATTTT. Translated, it gives CAIGGAGADTQYF.

This chain links TRBV6-7 with TRBJ1-2; D is possibly TRBD1 (5 bases). TRBV6-7 is identified as an open reading frame with a role that is uncertain. V was shortened by 10 bases and J by 2 bases, with 14 bases between the two germline ends. The CDR3 length is 13 residues. CDR3 residues: CATQLGDNYGYTF. In DNA, the CDR3 is TGTGCCACCCAATTGGGGGACAACTATGGCTACACCTTC.

This clone was seen more than once but under ten times. The chain uses TRBV10-1 and TRBJ1-5; tentatively, D is TRBD1 (5 bases). From germline, CDR1 is WNHNN and CDR2 SYGVQD (reference sequence). The CDR3 contains 22 residues. V shed 2 bases and J shed 4 bases, with 33 bases lying between them. The CDR3 DNA reads as TGCGCCAGCAGTGAGGGGATCGTTTATCGGACAAGACGGTGGTCGGGAAATCAGCCCCAGCATTTT. Its translation: CASSEGIVYRTRRWSGNQPQHF.

This clone turned up a few times. The chain couples TRBV7-9 to TRBJ1-2; TRBD1 matches 7 bases. The length of the CDR3 is 19 residues. J lost 4 bases, V lost 3 bases, and 20 bases had no gene match. The germline CDR1 and CDR2 sequences are SEHNR and FQNEAQ (reference sequence). CDR3: CASSFEVMGQLSWCYGYTF. The CDR3 DNA reads as TGTGCCAGCAGCTTTGAGGTAATGGGACAGCTTAGTTGGTGCTATGGCTACACCTTC.

The chain employs TRBV5-1 and TRBJ2-2; 7 bases map to TRBD2. The ends lost 4 bases at V and 0 bases at J; junction bases unmatched: 6. There are 16 residues in the CDR3. The germline CDR1 and CDR2 sequences are SGHRS and YFSETQ. The CDR3 region has the DNA TGCGCCAGCAGCCCCGGACTAGTCGCGAACACCGGGGAGCTGTTTTTT. Protein sequence: CASSPGLVANTGELFF.

This chain uses TRBV7-2 with TRBJ2-5, with D possibly matching TRBD1 (6 bases). The V gene lost 3 bases and the J gene lost 5 bases, with 22 bases spanning the gap. Germline CDR1 and CDR2: SGHTA and FQGNSA. This CDR3 comprises 17 residues. DNA for the CDR3: TGTGCCAGCAGCTTGTGGGTCTGGACAGACCCTAGGGAGACCCAGTACTTC. Its translation is CASSLWVWTDPRETQYF.

The gene calls are TRBV9 and TRBJ2-1, with 10 bases identical to TRBD2. The V and J ends lost 0 bases and 4 bases, in that order; junction bases with no gene match: 10. CDR3 length: 18 residues. From germline, CDR1 is SGDLS and CDR2 YYNGEE. CDR3 sequence: CASSVEAGGPVSYNEQFF. The DNA of the CDR3 is TGTGCCAGCAGCGTAGAAGCGGGGGGGCCGGTCTCGTACAATGAGCAGTTCTTC.

In the case of this clone: The same CDR3 arises from other DNA sequences in this sample as well. The CDR3 nucleotides are TGTGCCAGCAGCTTAGGGGGAGGGAGCAATCAGCCCCAGCATTTT. Its translation: CASSLGGGSNQPQHF. V is TRBV7-2 and J is TRBJ1-5; D gene uncertain. The CDR3 has 15 amino acids. The V gene's germline CDR1 is SGHTA and CDR2 FQGNSA. The V gene lost 1 base and the J gene lost 1 base, with 8 bases spanning the gap.

The chain employs TRBV28 and TRBJ2-2, with TRBD1 matching over 10 bases. The V gene's germline CDR1 is MDHEN and CDR2 SYDVKM. Trimming cost V 6 bases and J 0 bases; bases outside gene matches: 7. The CDR3 length is 17 residues. CDR3 protein: CASSLFGQGANTGELFF. CDR3 nucleotide sequence: TGTGCCAGCAGCCTCTTCGGACAGGGGGCGAACACCGGGGAGCTGTTTTTT.

The V gene is TRBV10-3, the J gene TRBJ1-2; perhaps TRBD1 as D (5 bases). V was clipped by 0 bases and J by 2 bases, with 7 bases between them. CDR1 is ENHRY, CDR2 SYGVKD, per germline. The CDR3 loop spans 14 amino acids. CDR3 amino acids: CAISESPGNYGYTF. CDR3 DNA: TGTGCCATCAGTGAGTCGCCAGGGAACTATGGCTACACCTTC.

This clone counts as medium-sized (0.01 to 0.1%). The chain links TRBV6-5 to TRBJ2-1; TRBD1 matches at 9 bases. CDR1 MNHEY and CDR2 SVGAGI come from the germline V gene. The V gene end was trimmed by 2 bases and the J gene end by 6 bases; junction bases not matched to a gene: 2. The CDR3 totals 14 residues. For the CDR3, the DNA is TGTGCCAGCAGTTACGCGGGACAGGGCAATGAGCAGTTCTTC. Protein product: CASSYAGQGNEQFF.

This clone has more than one count but fewer than ten. In DNA, the CDR3 is TGTGCCAGTGGGGGACAATCGACCGGGGAGCTGTTTTTT. It encodes CASGGQSTGELFF. This chain joins TRBV19 and TRBJ2-2; weak D call: TRBD1 (6 bases). V lost 8 bases to trimming and J lost 5 bases, with 12 bases between them. The CDR3 totals 13 residues. Germline CDR1 LNHDA, CDR2 SQIVND (reference sequence).

This rearrangement joins TRBV4-3 to TRBJ2-1; TRBD2 might be the D (6 bases). This CDR3 comprises 17 residues. The V and J ends lost 4 bases and 2 bases respectively, with 18 bases between them. From germline, CDR1 is LGHNA and CDR2 YSLEER. The CDR3 region is CASSPPRDFRTYNEQFF. The CDR3 DNA reads TGCGCCAGCAGCCCCCCGCGGGACTTTCGAACCTACAATGAGCAGTTCTTC.

This chain joins TRBV6-6 and TRBJ1-1; D possibly corresponds to TRBD1 (6 bases). Trimming removed 10 bases from V and 4 bases from J, with 19 bases in between. Germline CDR1 and CDR2: MNHNY and SVGAGI (reference sequence). This CDR3 comprises 14 residues. The CDR3 coding sequence is TGTGCCATTCGAACAGGGCTCGTGGGCACTGAAGCTTTCTTT. Protein: CAIRTGLVGTEAFF.

This clone came up a few times. The gene calls are TRBV27 and TRBJ1-4; TRBD1 agrees at 7 bases. This CDR3 has 15 residues. Germline values: CDR1 MNHEY, CDR2 SMNVEV (reference sequence). V was pared by 6 bases and J by 8 bases, with 12 bases of the junction left unmatched. The CDR3 sequence is CASRPRGGLREKLFF. The CDR3 DNA follows: TGTGCCAGCAGGCCCAGGGGGGGGCTTCGGGAAAAACTGTTTTTT.

CDR3: CSARVGANYGYTF. The CDR3 DNA reads as TGCAGCGCACGGGTAGGAGCTAACTATGGCTACACCTTC. The chain joins TRBV29-1 to TRBJ1-2; unclear D gene. The V gene lost 7 bases and the J gene lost 0 bases, with 12 bases spanning the gap. CDR3 length: 13 residues. CDR1 and CDR2 (germline): SQVTM, ANQGSEA.

The rearrangement uses TRBV7-9 and TRBJ2-5, with 7 bases matching TRBD2. Germline V gene sequence: CDR1 SEHNR, CDR2 FQNEAQ (reference sequence). The J segment lost 5 bases and the V segment lost 0 bases, leaving 6 bases of the junction unmatched. This CDR3 has 15 amino acids. CDR3 protein: CASSLALSGGETQYF. The CDR3 DNA follows: TGTGCCAGCAGCTTAGCCCTCTCGGGAGGCGAGACCCAGTACTTC.

The V call is TRBV6-6, the J call TRBJ1-2; 7 positions agree with TRBD1. The CDR3 loop spans 14 amino acids. CDR1 is MNHNY, CDR2 SVGAGI, per germline (reference sequence). Trimming took 6 bases from V and 4 from J; bases not matched to a gene: 8. CDR3 DNA: TGTGCCAGCAGGGCCGGGACAGCCCTCTATGGCTACACCTTC. This codes for CASRAGTALYGYTF.

V gene TRBV5-4 combines with J gene TRBJ2-3, with D maybe TRBD2 (7 bases). The CDR3 runs to 17 residues. Germline CDR1 and CDR2: SGHNT and YYREEE (reference sequence). V lost 4 bases to trimming and J lost 5 bases, with 23 bases between them. The CDR3 spells CASSKFGGGVARDTQYF. DNA for the CDR3: TGTGCCAGCAGCAAATTTGGAGGGGGGGTCGCGCGAGATACGCAGTATTTT.

This chain links TRBV6-1 with TRBJ1-5, with D hard to call. Germline V gene lookup returns CDR1 MNHNS and CDR2 SASEGT. This CDR3 comprises 13 residues. With 7 bases removed from V and 5 bases from J, the gap between germline ends came to 12 bases. The CDR3 is CASTAQPDQPQHF. Written as DNA, the CDR3 is TGTGCCAGCACGGCCCAGCCGGATCAGCCCCAGCATTTT.

This chain connects TRBV6-4 to TRBJ1-4; D is undetermined. The CDR3 sequence is 14 residues long. Trimming left V 1 base short and J 5 bases short, with 8 bases between. Germline values: CDR1 MRHNA, CDR2 SNTAGT. The CDR3 nucleotides read TGTGCCAGCAGTGACTTGGGAAGGAATGAAAAACTGTTTTTT. It is translated as CASSDLGRNEKLFF.

The chain uses TRBV7-2 and TRBJ1-1; D not resolved. V lost 2 bases to trimming and J lost 5 bases, with 9 bases between them. Germline CDR1 is SGHTA and CDR2 is FQGNSA. The CDR3 spans 13 residues. The CDR3 DNA sequence: TGTGCCAGCAGCTTATATGTGGCTACTGAAGCTTTCTTT. Its protein is CASSLYVATEAFF.

A few counts support this clone. V gene TRBV10-3 combines with J gene TRBJ1-2; possible D gene TRBD1, 6 bases. Germline assignment: CDR1 ENHRY and CDR2 SYGVKD. There are 14 residues in the CDR3. The V end was cut by 4 bases, the J end by 8 bases, with 17 bases between. The CDR3 DNA sequence: TGTGCCATCAGTGGCGAAGGGACAACTAAGGGCTACACCTTC. Translation gives CAISGEGTTKGYTF.

The genes are TRBV4-1 and TRBJ2-5; D may correspond to TRBD1 or TRBD2 (5 bases each). Trimming took 3 bases from V and 4 from J, leaving 18 bases between them. Germline V gene sequence: CDR1 MGHRA, CDR2 YSYEKL. The CDR3 is 16 residues long. This chain's CDR3 is CASSHGLARAGETQYF. CDR3 sequence (DNA): TGCGCCAGCAGCCACGGGCTGGCCAGGGCGGGAGAGACCCAGTACTTC.

The genes are TRBV9 and TRBJ2-3; TRBD2 aligns across 10 bases. The CDR3 has 16 amino acids. The ends lost 4 bases at V and 1 base at J; junction bases unmatched: 6. Per the germline V gene, CDR1 is SGDLS and CDR2 is YYNGEE. The CDR3 region is CASSLTSGVRTDTQYF. CDR3 DNA: TGTGCCAGCAGCTTAACTAGCGGGGTACGCACAGATACGCAGTATTTT.

This sequence joins TRBV5-1 and TRBJ1-2, with TRBD1 as a possible D gene (5 bases). Germline V gives CDR1 SGHRS, CDR2 YFSETQ. V lost 1 base, J lost 1 base, and 8 bases lay in between. The CDR3 loop spans 14 amino acids. Written as DNA, the CDR3 is TGCGCCAGCAGCTTGCCAGGGAGTAACTATGGCTACACCTTC. As protein: CASSLPGSNYGYTF.

This clone was detected a few times. This chain joins TRBV29-1 and TRBJ1-5, with 10 bases aligning to TRBD1. The J segment lost 5 bases and the V segment lost 6 bases, leaving 4 bases of the junction unmatched. The CDR3 is 13 residues long. The germline CDR1 and CDR2 sequences are SQVTM and ANQGSEA. The DNA of the CDR3 is TGCAGCGTAGCGACAGGGGGCGATCAGCCCCAGCATTTT. Amino acid sequence: CSVATGGDQPQHF.

The chain carries TRBV19 and TRBJ2-2, with D tentatively TRBD2 (5 bases). Trimming cost V 4 bases and J 2 bases, with 11 bases left between them. CDR1 LNHDA and CDR2 SQIVND come from the germline V gene (reference sequence). This CDR3 region has 15 residues. The CDR3 nucleotides read TGTGCCAGTAGTAAGGCGGGTCTAAACACCGGGGAGCTGTTTTTT. Translation: CASSKAGLNTGELFF.

V is TRBV20-1 and J is TRBJ1-2; a possible D gene is TRBD1 (5 bases). Germline-derived CDR1 and CDR2 are DFQATT and SNEGSKA (reference sequence). The CDR3 runs to 11 residues. The V end lost 3 bases, the J end lost 14 bases, and 16 bases lay between the germline ends. The CDR3: CSASGASLETF. As DNA, the CDR3 is TGCAGTGCTAGTGGGGCCAGTCTAGAAACCTTC.

The chain combines TRBV4-2 with TRBJ1-2, with D maybe TRBD1 (5 bases). Germline CDR1 is LGHNA and CDR2 is YNFKEQ. The CDR3 loop spans 12 amino acids. Deletions cut 4 bases from V and 5 bases from J, with 8 bases between. CDR3 DNA: TGTGCCAGCAGCCGGGGGGGGTATGGCTACACCTTC. Translated: CASSRGGYGYTF.